One sample yielded the 28 T cell receptor beta chains listed below, sequenced in a study of blood T cells in healthy people across ages. Sample-barcoded 5' priming and a J-beta primer mix drove a second PCR of roughly 7 to 11 cycles. TCRdb re-derived calls from the 5' RACE reads in MiXCR, one entry per CDR3 protein. The sample holds 600,000 or so distinct CDR3 sequences, around 20% seen once. Source material: blood. Source of these receptors: a man in his 70s in good health.

This clonotype came up a few times. The V and J genes are TRBV2 and TRBJ2-7; D possibly corresponds to TRBD2 (6 bases). CDR1 and CDR2 (germline): SNHLY, FYNNEI. V lost 7 bases to trimming and J lost 2 bases, with 18 bases between them. The CDR3 extends over 15 amino acids. CDR3 residues: CASIKTGTDTYEQYF. In nucleotides, the CDR3 is TGTGCCAGCATCAAAACCGGGACTGACACCTACGAGCAGTACTTC.

Turning to this clonotype: This may be a read error, as it is one base from a much larger clone. DNA of the CDR3: TGCACCAGCAGCTTGGCCGCATTGCAGCTTAGCACAGATACGCAGTATTTT. This encodes CTSSLAALQLSTDTQYF. V gene TRBV5-1 combines with J gene TRBJ2-3, with unresolved D. Looked up from germline, CDR1 is SGHRS and CDR2 is YFSETQ. The CDR3 loop spans 17 amino acids. Filled out from reference TRBV5-1 and TRBJ2-3, the complete variable domain reads KAGVTQTPRYLIKTRGQQVTLSCSPISGHRSVSWYQQTPGQGLQFLFEYFSETQRNKGNFPGRFSGRQFSNSRSEMNVSTLELGDSALYLCTSSLAALQLSTDTQYFGPGTRLTVL.

J is TRBJ2-7 and V is TRBV10-3, with D maybe TRBD1 (6 bases). The V and J ends lost 9 bases and 0 bases respectively, with 12 bases between them. The CDR3 contains 13 residues. The germline gives CDR1 ENHRY, CDR2 SYGVKD. CDR3 residues: CAILDSSSYEQYF. The CDR3 DNA reads as TGTGCCATTCTGGACAGCTCCTCCTACGAGCAGTACTTC.

The J gene is TRBJ2-5, the V gene TRBV2; no clear D gene. Matching the DNA end better, TRBJ2-7 makes the J call doubtful. Germline V gene sequence: CDR1 SNHLY, CDR2 FYNNEI. The CDR3 is made up of 11 amino acids. The CDR3 loop is CASSVPYEQYF. CDR3 nucleotide sequence: TGTGCCAGCAGTGTTCCCTACGAGCAGTACTTC.

As to this clonotype: The CDR3 carries no conserved terminal phenylalanine or tryptophan, so it likely arises from a read error. It is unclear where the CDR3 begins or ends on the DNA, so no DNA is shown, and the CDR3 is as TCRdb lists it. The V and J genes are TRBV28 and TRBJ2-1; the table's D call of TRBD2 was not tested on the DNA. CDR1 is MDHEN, CDR2 SYDVKM, per germline. The CDR3 contains 12 residues when both ends are counted. The CDR3 loop reads CASSPVSGRTSI.

The V call is TRBV12-3 or TRBV12-4, the J call TRBJ2-3, with D unclear. The CDR3 has 12 residues. The V end was cut by 5 bases, the J end by 3 bases, with 6 bases between. The CDR3 spells CASSIMTDTQYF. CDR3 nucleotides: TGTGCCAGCAGTATCATGACAGATACGCAGTATTTT.

The chain couples TRBV15 to TRBJ2-2; 7 positions agree with TRBD2. The CDR3 has 16 amino acids. The germline CDR1 and CDR2 sequences are LNHNV and YYDKDF (reference sequence). With 0 bases clipped from V and 4 bases from J, the junction kept 5 bases outside the gene matches. CDR3 region: CATSRDGRELTGELFF. In DNA form, the CDR3 reads TGTGCCACCAGCAGAGATGGGAGGGAGCTCACCGGGGAGCTGTTTTTT.

This clonotype was counted a single time. V gene TRBV18 combines with J gene TRBJ2-1; no clear D. Trimming shortened V by 0 bases and J by 4 bases, and 10 bases separated the two germline ends. The CDR3 has 15 amino acids. Germline CDR1 and CDR2: KGHSH and LQKENI. CDR3 DNA sequence: TGTGCCAGCTCACCACCTGGACCCGGTTACAATGAGCAGTTCTTC. It specifies CASSPPGPGYNEQFF.

This clonotype appeared a few times. The V call is TRBV29-1, the J call TRBJ2-3; D is perhaps TRBD1 (6 bases). CDR3 size: 11 residues. From germline, CDR1 is SQVTM and CDR2 ANQGSEA. V lost 6 bases and J 6 bases, leaving 10 bases between the germline ends. CDR3 coding DNA: TGCAGCGTAGACAGGAAGGATACGCAGTATTTT. It yields the protein CSVDRKDTQYF.

This clonotype was observed a handful of times. V and J are TRBV29-1 and TRBJ2-7; TRBD1 aligns across 7 bases. Germline V gene data show CDR1 as SQVTM and CDR2 as ANQGSEA. The CDR3 has 11 amino acids. In DNA, the CDR3 is TGCAACGTAGGGACAGCCTACGAGCAGTACTTC. Translated, it gives CNVGTAYEQYF.

This clonotype has more than one count but fewer than ten. The chain uses TRBV10-3 and TRBJ2-3; possible D gene TRBD2, 6 bases. The CDR3 is made up of 16 amino acids. Trimming shortened V by 7 bases and J by 2 bases, and 19 bases separated the two germline ends. Germline CDR1 is ENHRY and CDR2 is SYGVKD. CDR3 nucleotides: TGTGCCATCAACTCGTTCGGGGGTGAATTCACAGATACGCAGTATTTT. This translates into CAINSFGGEFTDTQYF.

The chain is built from TRBV7-6 and TRBJ2-4, with 9 bases identical to TRBD1. The trim removed 1 base at V and 0 bases at J, leaving 7 bases unmatched. In germline, CDR1 is SGHVS, CDR2 FNYEAQ. CDR3 size: 18 residues. CDR3 coding DNA: TGTGCCAGCAGCTTAGAAGCGGGACAGGGATTAGCCAAAAACATTCAGTACTTC. It is translated as CASSLEAGQGLAKNIQYF. The full variable domain, in which reference TRBV7-6 and TRBJ2-4 provide the parts outside the CDR3, is GAGVSQSPRYKVTKRGQDVALRCDPISGHVSLYWYRQALGQGPEFLTYFNYEAQQDKSGLPNDRFSAERPEGSISTLTIQRTEQRDSAMYRCASSLEAGQGLAKNIQYFGAGTRLSVL.

This chain joins TRBV10-3 and TRBJ2-2; 7 bases agree with TRBD2. Germline V gives CDR1 ENHRY, CDR2 SYGVKD. There are 14 residues in the CDR3. The V segment lost 3 bases and the J segment 4 bases; nucleotides outside the gene matches: 2. The CDR3 region is CAISEAGTTGELFF. CDR3 in DNA: TGTGCCATCAGTGAAGCGGGAACCACCGGGGAGCTGTTTTTT.

A few counts support this clonotype. The chain has TRBV12-3 or TRBV12-4 and TRBJ1-4, with D unresolved. With 4 bases removed from V and 3 bases from J, the gap between germline ends came to 9 bases. CDR3 size: 14 residues. This CDR3 reads CASSSRAANEKLFF. CDR3 bases: TGTGCCAGCAGTTCCCGGGCTGCTAATGAAAAACTGTTTTTT.

This clonotype was recorded at least ten times. DNA for the CDR3: TGCAGCGTTGTGGCCCTAAGGGGGACTGAAGCTTTCTTT. Protein sequence: CSVVALRGTEAFF. This chain connects TRBV29-1 to TRBJ1-1, with D possibly being TRBD1 (6 bases). The germline V gene encodes CDR1 SQVTM and CDR2 ANQGSEA. The length of the CDR3 is 13 residues. Deletions cut 4 bases from V and 5 bases from J, with 14 bases between.

The rearrangement links TRBV10-1 to TRBJ2-5; 9 bases are shared with TRBD2. Matching the DNA end better, TRBJ2-1 makes the J call doubtful. The length of the CDR3 is 13 residues. Germline V gene data show CDR1 as WNHNN and CDR2 as SYGVQD (reference sequence). The CDR3 DNA sequence: TGCGCCAGCAGTGGGGGACTAGCCATGGGGCAGTTCTTC. It translates to CASSGGLAMGQFF.

The chain links TRBV20-1 to TRBJ2-1; 13 nucleotides line up with TRBD2. J lost 9 bases, V lost 1 base, and 6 bases had no gene match. CDR3 size: 15 residues. Germline-derived CDR1 and CDR2 are DFQATT and SNEGSKA (reference sequence). For the CDR3, the DNA is TGCAGTGCTAGAGGGACTAGCGGGAGTCCTGGTGAGCAGTTCTTC. Amino acids: CSARGTSGSPGEQFF.

The sample holds a few counts of this clonotype. A junction boundary mismatches the germline segment, possibly from a read error. This rearrangement joins TRBV7-6 to TRBJ2-1, with D perhaps matching TRBD1 or TRBD2 (6 bases each). The CDR3 is 13 amino acids. CDR1 and CDR2 (germline): SGHVS, FNYEAQ. CDR3 in amino acids: CASSLGGYNEQLF. CDR3 in DNA: TGTGCCAGCAGCTTGGGGGGCTACAATGAGCAGCTCTTC.

This clonotype has at least ten counts. The CDR3 nucleotides read TGTGCCAGCAGTTTAGTGGGCGAGCAGTACTTC. Translated, it gives CASSLVGEQYF. V is TRBV12-3 or TRBV12-4 and J is TRBJ2-7; no clear D. V lost 1 base, J lost 6 bases, and 4 bases lay in between. The CDR3 extends over 11 amino acids.

The rearrangement uses TRBV20-1 and TRBJ2-5; TRBD2 matches at 15 bases. There are 16 residues in the CDR3. Trimming took 5 bases from V and 5 from J; bases not matched to a gene: 9. Germline-derived CDR1 and CDR2 are DFQATT and SNEGSKA (reference sequence). The CDR3 sequence is CSAGGLAGGFQETQYF. CDR3 DNA sequence: TGCAGTGCTGGGGGACTAGCGGGAGGTTTTCAGGAGACCCAGTACTTC.

This clonotype has ten or more counts. V and J are TRBV11-2 and TRBJ2-1, with D possibly being TRBD2 (6 bases). The CDR3 consists of 17 residues. CDR1 and CDR2 from the germline V gene are SGHAT and FQNNGV. Trimming stripped 0 bases from V and 2 bases from J, with 14 bases between. The CDR3 coding sequence is TGTGCCAGCAGCTTAGAGACGGGGCGACTAGCCTACAATGAGCAGTTCTTC. It yields the protein CASSLETGRLAYNEQFF. Drawing the rest from reference TRBV11-2 and TRBJ2-1, the complete variable domain is EAGVAQSPRYKIIEKRQSVAFWCNPISGHATLYWYQQILGQGPKLLIQFQNNGVVDDSQLPKDRFSAERLKGVDSTLKIQPAKLEDSAVYLCASSLETGRLAYNEQFFGPGTRLTVL.

V gene TRBV11-2 combines with J gene TRBJ2-5, with D maybe TRBD1 (6 bases). Trimming cost V 1 base and J 0 bases, with 9 bases left between them. The CDR3 sequence is 15 residues long. Germline V lookup: CDR1 SGHAT, CDR2 FQNNGV. The CDR3 region is CASSLARGHQETQYF. The DNA of the CDR3 is TGTGCCAGCAGCTTAGCCAGGGGCCACCAAGAGACCCAGTACTTC. The full variable domain, rest sourced from reference TRBV11-2 and TRBJ2-5, is EAGVAQSPRYKIIEKRQSVAFWCNPISGHATLYWYQQILGQGPKLLIQFQNNGVVDDSQLPKDRFSAERLKGVDSTLKIQPAKLEDSAVYLCASSLARGHQETQYFGPGTRLLVL.

This clonotype has only a few counts. The CDR3 spells CSVGQGSYNEQFF. CDR3 coding DNA: TGCAGCGTCGGACAGGGCTCCTACAATGAGCAGTTCTTC. V gene TRBV29-1 combines with J gene TRBJ2-1; TRBD1 matches 8 bases. The CDR3 runs 13 residues. The V and J ends lost 6 bases and 0 bases, in that order; junction bases with no gene match: 1. Germline lookup yields CDR1 SQVTM and CDR2 ANQGSEA.

The gene calls are TRBV7-2 and TRBJ2-4; TRBD2 aligns across 8 bases. Germline V gene data show CDR1 as SGHTA and CDR2 as FQGNSA. The CDR3 covers 19 residues. V was clipped by 1 base and J by 2 bases; unmatched bases: 13. This chain's CDR3 is CASSLVPGGPWQTKNIQYF. For the CDR3, the DNA is TGTGCCAGCAGCTTAGTTCCGGGGGGGCCCTGGCAAACCAAAAACATTCAGTACTTC.

This clonotype has more than one count but fewer than ten. The V call is TRBV5-1, the J call TRBJ1-2, with 7 bases identical to TRBD1. Per germline, CDR1 SGHRS and CDR2 YFSETQ. This CDR3 has 14 residues. V lost 4 bases, J lost 4 bases, and 7 bases stayed unmatched. CDR3 residues: CASSPDGTAYGYTF. The CDR3 coding sequence is TGCGCCAGCAGCCCGGACGGGACAGCCTATGGCTACACCTTC.

This chain links TRBV3-1 with TRBJ1-4; 9 bases match TRBD1. J lost 6 bases, V lost 6 bases, and 11 bases had no gene match. The CDR3 is 16 residues long. Germline CDR1 is LGHDT and CDR2 is YNNKEL (reference sequence). CDR3 bases: TGTGCCAGCAGTAAAGGGCTTCGGACAGGGGATGAAAAACTGTTTTTT. Its translation is CASSKGLRTGDEKLFF.

Turning to this clonotype: This could be a read error, since a much larger clone is one nucleotide away. The chain couples TRBV6-2 or TRBV6-3 to TRBJ2-5, with D perhaps given as TRBD1 or TRBD2 (5 bases each). Germline V gene sequence: CDR1 MNHEY, CDR2 SVGEGT. This CDR3 contains 12 residues. Trimming pared 4 bases from V and 11 bases from J, leaving 14 bases between. The CDR3 loop reads CASSSGLYKQYF. In nucleotides, the CDR3 is TGTGCCAGCAGTTCGGGGCTATACAAGCAGTACTTC.

In this sample, this clonotype turned up a few times. The V and J genes are TRBV29-1 and TRBJ2-1; 11 bases agree with TRBD2. Germline trimming cut 6 bases from V and 4 bases from J; bases unmatched to any gene: 8. CDR3 length equals 15 residues. Germline V gene sequence: CDR1 SQVTM, CDR2 ANQGSEA. The CDR3 sequence is CSVSTSGIGYNEQFF. The CDR3 nucleotides are TGCAGCGTGTCGACTAGCGGGATTGGTTACAATGAGCAGTTCTTC.